Here is one T cell receptor beta chain with its context. As yet, its antigen is unknown. This sample was taken from a study of T cells after yellow fever vaccination. This CDR3 has 15 residues. The ends were cut back, 0 bases at V and 3 bases at J, with 13 bases in the middle. Per germline, CDR1 SGHKS and CDR2 YYEKEE (reference sequence). General study points: After the booster, nearly 98% of CD4 and 88% of CD8 primary-response clones were re-detected. Among all clonotypes, a small share was observed in both CD4 and CD8 compartments.

TCRdb passed the 5' RACE reads through MiXCR, listing each CDR3 protein once. The sample yields about 630,000 distinct CDR3 sequences, more than 9% seen once. The sequenced sample was PBMCs, obtained on the day of the yellow fever booster vaccination. The sequence derives from a man aged 25-40 years who received the YFV17D yellow fever vaccine. V usage is TRBV5-5 and J usage is TRBJ2-7; D call uncertain. The CDR3 is CASSLALLANYEQYF. The CDR3, as DNA: TGTGCCAGCAGCTTGGCCTTATTAGCAAACTACGAGCAGTACTTC.